This T cell receptor (beta chain) stems from a study of radiation and T cells in renal cell carcinoma. Study results and limitations: In blood, top tumor clones expanded by 2 weeks, shrinking by 4. Baseline intratumoral clonotype presence is unknown without pretreatment biopsies.

Time point noted: baseline pretreatment blood. Treatment reported: 15 Gy SBRT to primary tumor, nephrectomy 4 weeks later. After SBRT, blood was collected at 2 and 4 weeks, plus baseline. The tumor was a clear cell renal cell carcinoma. The CDR3 consists of 15 residues. Per germline, CDR1 LNHDA and CDR2 SQIVND (reference sequence). Trimming left V 2 bases short and J 0 bases short, with 7 bases between. Profiled with immunoSEQ multiplex PCR; TCRdb holds only in-frame clones, not every one. The table lists 90,000 to 100,000 clones, 65% to 90% of them singletons. Concerning this clone itself: The antigen is unknown.

The sequence was collected from a man between 50 and 59 years old with renal cell carcinoma. The input for sequencing was blood, taken from a patient whose treatment included radiotherapy and nephrectomy. V usage is TRBV19 and J usage is TRBJ2-2; D ambiguous. DNA for the CDR3: TGTGCCAGTAGTATATCGGCTTCGAACACCGGGGAGCTGTTTTTT. This codes for CASSISASNTGELFF. Drawing the rest from reference TRBV19 and TRBJ2-2, the complete variable domain is DGGITQSPKYLFRKEGQNVTLSCEQNLNHDAMYWYRQDPGQGLRLIYYSQIVNDFQKGDIAEGYSVSREKKESFPLTVTSAQKNPTAFYLCASSISASNTGELFFGEGSRLTVL.